The 13 T cell receptor beta chains below all came from one sample that was sequenced in a study of cytomegalovirus exposure and HLA in healthy donors. PCR was performed using 60 Vbeta and 13 Jbeta primers. TCRdb's copy holds only in-frame clones and misses some; the assay was immunoSEQ multiplex PCR. The repertoire holds around 120,000 clones, with 81% as singletons. Sequencing used PBMCs. The receptors were gathered from a man in his late teens or twenties in good health and CMV-seronegative.

The chain uses TRBV29-1 and TRBJ1-1; D is ambiguous. Trimming shortened V by 4 bases and J by 0 bases, and 6 bases separated the two germline ends. The V gene's germline CDR1 is SQVTM and CDR2 ANQGSEA. The CDR3 covers 12 residues. For the CDR3, the DNA is TGCAGCGTTGGGCAGTTGAACACTGAAGCTTTCTTT. It specifies CSVGQLNTEAFF.

This clone was seen only a few times. The rearrangement links TRBV6-4 to TRBJ2-2; D unresolved. Trimming left V 4 bases short and J 1 base short, with 4 bases between. The CDR3 has 13 amino acids. In germline, CDR1 is MRHNA, CDR2 SNTAGT. CDR3 sequence: CASSAGNTGELFF. Written as DNA, the CDR3 is TGTGCCAGCAGTGCAGGGAACACCGGGGAGCTGTTTTTT.

This chain uses TRBV14 with TRBJ1-2, with D unclear. The CDR3 loop spans 14 amino acids. CDR1 and CDR2 from the germline V gene are SGHDN and FVKESK. V shed 5 bases and J shed 1 base, with 11 bases lying between them. The CDR3 is CASSSVGGNYGYTF. CDR3 bases: TGTGCCAGCAGCAGCGTGGGAGGTAACTATGGCTACACCTTC.

The chain combines TRBV5-1 with TRBJ2-3; maybe TRBD1 (5 bases). The length of the CDR3 is 14 residues. Germline CDR1 and CDR2: SGHRS and YFSETQ. The germline V and J ends were trimmed by 5 bases and 3 bases, with 13 bases remaining between them. The CDR3 sequence: CASSTGDTTDTQYF. For the CDR3, the DNA is TGCGCCAGCAGTACAGGAGACACAACAGATACGCAGTATTTT.

The genes are TRBV4-2 and TRBJ2-5; D possibly corresponds to TRBD1 (5 bases). The J call may be wrong; the DNA end is better matched by TRBJ2-7. The CDR3 has 16 residues. Per germline, CDR1 LGHNA and CDR2 YNFKEQ. As DNA, the CDR3 is TGTGCCAGCAGCCAAGTTGGGCAGGGAAGTTCCTACGAGCAGTACTTC. It specifies CASSQVGQGSSYEQYF.

The gene calls are TRBV6-4 and TRBJ1-6; 7 nucleotides agree with TRBD1. The CDR3 extends over 15 amino acids. Trimming took 7 bases from V and 6 from J; bases not matched to a gene: 9. CDR1 and CDR2 from the germline V gene are MRHNA and SNTAGT. The chain's CDR3 is CASKPTDRINSPLHF. The CDR3 DNA sequence: TGTGCCAGCAAACCCACGGACAGGATTAATTCACCCCTCCACTTT.

Only one count was recorded for this clone. The rearrangement joins TRBV4-1 to TRBJ1-1; D unresolved. The V gene's germline CDR1 is MGHRA and CDR2 YSYEKL. Trimming removed 0 bases at V and 5 bases at J, with 10 bases between. The CDR3 has 14 residues. The CDR3 DNA reads TGCGCCAGCAGCCAAGATCGTGAGAGAACTGAAGCTTTCTTT. Its protein product is CASSQDRERTEAFF.

This clone showed up just once. The CDR3 protein is CASSPPPSGVDTQYF. The CDR3 DNA is TGTGCCAGCTCACCACCGCCTAGCGGGGTTGATACGCAGTATTTT. J is TRBJ2-3 and V is TRBV18; 9 positions agree with TRBD2. The CDR3 is 15 residues long. Trimming took 0 bases from V and 6 from J; bases not matched to a gene: 4. In germline, CDR1 is KGHSH, CDR2 LQKENI.

J is TRBJ1-4 and V is TRBV7-2; D is uncertain. The CDR3 covers 16 residues. The V end lost 0 bases, the J end lost 0 bases, and 8 bases lay between the germline ends. Germline CDR1 is SGHTA and CDR2 is FQGNSA. The CDR3 protein is CASSLAHGATNEKLFF. The DNA for the CDR3 is TGTGCCAGCAGCTTAGCTCACGGGGCAACTAATGAAAAACTGTTTTTT.

The rearrangement links TRBV9 to TRBJ1-1; the D gene is possibly TRBD1 (6 bases). The CDR3 sequence is 15 residues long. CDR1 is SGDLS and CDR2 is YYNGEE in the germline V gene. V was trimmed by 0 bases and J by 8 bases, leaving 17 bases between them. The CDR3 DNA follows: TGTGCCAGCAGCGTAGAGGCACAGGGCTACAGGGAAGCTTTCTTT. Translation gives CASSVEAQGYREAFF. The entire variable domain, with the rest obtained from reference TRBV9 and TRBJ1-1, is as follows: DSGVTQTPKHLITATGQRVTLRCSPRSGDLSVYWYQQSLDQGLQFLIQYYNGEERAKGNILERFSAQQFPDLHSELNLSSLELGDSALYFCASSVEAQGYREAFFGQGTRLTVV.

The chain joins TRBV18 to TRBJ1-1, with unresolved D. The ends were cut back, 2 bases at V and 0 bases at J, with 13 bases in the middle. This CDR3 has 16 residues. Germline loops: CDR1 KGHSH, CDR2 LQKENI. For the CDR3, the DNA is TGTGCCAGCTCACCATCGGCAGGCTTCTTGAACACTGAAGCTTTCTTT. Protein sequence: CASSPSAGFLNTEAFF.

In nucleotides, the CDR3 is TGTGCCAGCAGCCATCTCCGCAGGGAAGATGGCTACACCTTC. As protein: CASSHLRREDGYTF. This chain uses TRBV14 with TRBJ1-2; D is perhaps TRBD1 (5 bases). Trimming removed 3 bases from V and 6 bases from J, with 14 bases in between. The CDR3 totals 14 residues. Germline loops: CDR1 SGHDN, CDR2 FVKESK.

The chain joins TRBV7-8 to TRBJ1-3; the match to TRBD1 covers 8 bases. This CDR3 is 16 amino acids long. The V gene's germline CDR1 is SGHVS and CDR2 FQNEAQ. Trimming cost V 4 bases and J 4 bases; bases outside gene matches: 9. CDR3 protein: CASSYGQGERGNTIYF. In DNA, the CDR3 is TGTGCCAGCAGCTACGGACAGGGCGAGCGAGGAAACACCATATATTTT.